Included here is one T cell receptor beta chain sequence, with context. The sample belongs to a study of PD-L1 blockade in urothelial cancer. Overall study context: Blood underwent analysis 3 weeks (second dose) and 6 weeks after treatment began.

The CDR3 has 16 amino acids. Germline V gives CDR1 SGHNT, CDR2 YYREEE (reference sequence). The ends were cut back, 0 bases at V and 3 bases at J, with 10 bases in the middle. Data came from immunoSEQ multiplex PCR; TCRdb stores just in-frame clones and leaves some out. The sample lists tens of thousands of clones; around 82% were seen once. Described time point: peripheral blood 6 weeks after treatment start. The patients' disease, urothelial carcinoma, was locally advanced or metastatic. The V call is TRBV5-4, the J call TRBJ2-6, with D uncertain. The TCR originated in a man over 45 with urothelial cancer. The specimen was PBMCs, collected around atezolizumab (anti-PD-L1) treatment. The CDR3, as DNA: TGTGCCAGCAGCTTGGTGACGGCGGTTGGGGCCAACGTCCTGACTTTC. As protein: CASSLVTAVGANVLTF.